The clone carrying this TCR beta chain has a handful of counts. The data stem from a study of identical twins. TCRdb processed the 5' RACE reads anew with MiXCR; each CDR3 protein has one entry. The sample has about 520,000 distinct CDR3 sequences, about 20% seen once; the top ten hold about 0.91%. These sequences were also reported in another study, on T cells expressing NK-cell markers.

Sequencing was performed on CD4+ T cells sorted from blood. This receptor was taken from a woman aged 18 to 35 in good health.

In DNA, the CDR3 is TGCAGTGCTTTACATCAGGGACGACCAACCTACGAGCAGTACTTC. Translating it yields CSALHQGRPTYEQYF. This chain uses TRBV20-1 with TRBJ2-7; D could derive from TRBD1 or TRBD2 (5 bases each). V lost 5 bases to trimming and J lost 2 bases, with 19 bases between them. This CDR3 is 15 amino acids long. The germline V gene encodes CDR1 DFQATT and CDR2 SNEGSKA (reference sequence).